Following are 10 T cell receptor beta chains from one sample sequenced in a study of CD8 T cells in ankylosing spondylitis. TCRdb re-analysed the 5' RACE reads in MiXCR, keeping a single row per CDR3 protein. The sample lists roughly 180,000 distinct CDR3 sequences; 10% to 15% were seen once. The sequenced sample consisted of blood, either unsorted or a sorted T cell fraction (not recorded which). The source of these receptors is a female donor with ankylosing spondylitis or in good health (not recorded which).

As regards this clonotype: Possible read error: a much larger clone is one base away. The chain carries TRBV29-1 and TRBJ1-5, with D perhaps TRBD1 (5 bases). CDR1 is SQVTM, CDR2 ANQGSEA, per germline. The CDR3 contains 13 residues. Trimming stripped 6 bases from V and 4 bases from J, with 13 bases between. Here the CDR3 reads CSVQTGGNQPQHF. The CDR3 DNA sequence: TGCAGCGTCCAAACGGGGGGGAATCAGCCCCAGCATTTT.

The V call is TRBV11-3, the J call TRBJ1-1; D is unresolved. The CDR3 totals 16 residues. Germline CDR1 is SGHNT and CDR2 is YENEEA. The ends were cut back, 3 bases at V and 0 bases at J, with 14 bases in the middle. CDR3 coding DNA: TGTGCCAGCAGCTTTGGGTCGGGAGGGATGAACACTGAAGCTTTCTTT. Its translation is CASSFGSGGMNTEAFF.

This clonotype was seen many times. V is TRBV6-4 and J is TRBJ2-6; weak D call: TRBD1 (5 bases). CDR1 and CDR2 (germline): MRHNA, SNTAGT. This CDR3 has 15 amino acids. V lost 2 bases and J 2 bases, leaving 7 bases between the germline ends. This CDR3 is CASSDGRAGANVLTF. The CDR3 coding sequence is TGTGCCAGCAGTGACGGCAGGGCTGGGGCCAACGTCCTGACTTTC.

This clonotype showed up many times. The genes are TRBV3-1 and TRBJ2-3; D is ambiguous. From germline, CDR1 is LGHDT and CDR2 YNNKEL (reference sequence). Trimming stripped 4 bases from V and 7 bases from J, with 9 bases between. The length of the CDR3 is 12 residues. The CDR3 sequence: CASSREGNTQYF. CDR3 bases: TGTGCCAGCAGCCGAGAAGGGAATACGCAGTATTTT.

This clonotype has at least ten counts. J is TRBJ2-4 and V is TRBV12-3 or TRBV12-4; 9 bases agree with TRBD1. The V segment lost 5 bases and the J segment 3 bases; nucleotides outside the gene matches: 5. CDR3 length: 15 amino acids. CDR3 region: CASSPRTGDKNIQYF. CDR3 DNA: TGTGCCAGCAGTCCGCGGACAGGGGACAAAAACATTCAGTACTTC.

This clonotype was picked up many times. The chain is built from TRBV5-6 and TRBJ1-2; 7 positions agree with TRBD1. Trimming cost V 5 bases and J 5 bases; bases outside gene matches: 12. CDR1 is SGHDT, CDR2 YYEEEE, per germline. The CDR3 length is 15 residues. The DNA for the CDR3 is TGTGCCAGCAGACCCGACAGGGTTTATCGTTATGGCTACACCTTC. Its translation is CASRPDRVYRYGYTF.

This clonotype showed up many times. The chain joins TRBV20-1 to TRBJ1-1; no clear D. This CDR3 spans 13 amino acids. Germline CDR1 and CDR2: DFQATT and SNEGSKA (reference sequence). V dropped 5 bases and J dropped 1 base, with 11 bases sitting between them. CDR3 protein: CSASTPENTEAFF. The CDR3 nucleotides read TGCAGTGCTTCTACCCCAGAGAACACTGAAGCTTTCTTT.

The genes are TRBV6-2 or TRBV6-3 and TRBJ1-5; TRBD1 aligns across 7 bases. J gave up 4 bases and V 7 bases, and 7 bases lay outside the gene matches. The CDR3 length is 14 residues. CDR1 is MNHEY and CDR2 is SVGEGT in the germline V gene. CDR3 loop: CASTTNRGNQPQHF. CDR3 nucleotide sequence: TGTGCCAGCACGACGAACAGGGGTAATCAGCCCCAGCATTTT.

The V call is TRBV11-3, the J call TRBJ2-1; tentatively, D is TRBD1 or TRBD2 (5 bases each). Trimming stripped 2 bases from V and 7 bases from J, with 12 bases between. The CDR3 is 14 residues long. Germline V gene data show CDR1 as SGHNT and CDR2 as YENEEA. The CDR3 coding sequence is TGTGCCAGCAGCTTAACCGGGACGGGTAATGAGCAGTTCTTC. Its translation is CASSLTGTGNEQFF. Combining the CDR3 with reference TRBV11-3 and TRBJ2-1 gives the whole variable domain EAGVVQSPRYKIIEKKQPVAFWCNPISGHNTLYWYLQNLGQGPELLIRYENEEAVDDSQLPKDRFSAERLKGVDSTLKIQPAELGDSAVYLCASSLTGTGNEQFFGPGTRLTVL.

The rearrangement links TRBV20-1 to TRBJ2-5, with 9 bases matching TRBD2. J gave up 5 bases and V 2 bases, and 3 bases lay outside the gene matches. The CDR3 runs to 13 residues. Germline V CDR1 and CDR2: DFQATT, SNEGSKA (reference sequence). The CDR3, as DNA: TGCAGTGCTAGATGGACTAGCGCGGAGACCCAGTACTTC. Translation gives CSARWTSAETQYF.